The T cell receptor (beta chain) described here comes from a study of blood T cell repertoires in COVID-19. Study background: The samples span acute and convalescent COVID-19 from the United States, Italy and Spain. Nucleic acid was either cDNA or gDNA, and it came from T cells, B-cell-depleted T cells, or PBMCs.

Seattle researchers signed up patients amid active infection and tracked them longitudinally. Some clones are missing from TCRdb's copy, which holds only in-frame ones; the method was immunoSEQ multiplex PCR. The profile shows roughly 350,000 clones, over 80% of them singletons. The CDR3 length is 16 residues. V dropped 1 base and J dropped 4; count of bases not matched to a gene: 5. Germline assignment: CDR1 SNHLY and CDR2 FYNNEI. Input material: peripheral blood. V gene TRBV2 combines with J gene TRBJ2-5, with 11 nucleotides matching TRBD2. The source of this sequence is a woman between 50 and 59 years old with COVID-19, enrolled during active disease. CDR3 bases: TGTGCCAGCAGTGAAGGTTCCGGGACTAGCGGAGAGACCCAGTACTTC. This codes for CASSEGSGTSGETQYF.